The 18 T cell receptor beta chains reported below all come from one sample, sequenced in a study. Amplification of TRBV12-4/TRBJ1-2 clonotypes used adaptor-ligated barcode primers. MiXCR, run by TCRdb on the multiplex PCR reads, gives a single entry per CDR3 protein. The sample shows about 190 distinct CDR3 sequences, approximately 2.5% of them seen only once. Tregs were sorted as CD4+CD25+CD127-/low cells. The sequencing input was tumor-infiltrating Tregs sorted from the breast tumor. These receptors came from a female donor with breast cancer.

This clonotype is termed large (0.1 to 1%). The J gene is TRBJ1-2, the V gene TRBV12-3 or TRBV12-4; D is undetermined. V was trimmed by 0 bases and J by 8 bases, leaving 16 bases between them. The CDR3 runs to 15 residues. CDR3 DNA sequence: TGTGCCAGCAGTTTAGCGGGTTCCGGGGATGGCGGCTACACCTTC. Translation: CASSLAGSGDGGYTF.

This clonotype rates as large. This chain joins TRBV12-3 or TRBV12-4 and TRBJ1-2, with 7 bases matching TRBD1. The CDR3 is 12 residues long. V shed 9 bases and J 3 bases; nucleotides not matched to a gene: 4. The DNA of the CDR3 is TGTGCCAGTAGACAGGGAGACTATGGCTACACCTTC. Its translation is CASRQGDYGYTF.

This clonotype rates as large. The chain joins TRBV12-3 or TRBV12-4 to TRBJ1-2, with TRBD1 matching over 7 bases. The length of the CDR3 is 15 residues. The trim removed 3 bases at V and 8 bases at J, leaving 12 bases unmatched. The CDR3 DNA reads as TGTGCCAGCAGTTTCATCTTTTGGGGACAGCACGGCTACACCTTC. It translates to CASSFIFWGQHGYTF.

This clonotype is deemed large. The CDR3 loop reads CASSEGNGYTF. Written as DNA, the CDR3 is TGTGCCAGCAGTGAGGGTAATGGCTACACCTTC. This chain links TRBV12-3 or TRBV12-4 with TRBJ1-2, with D uncertain. Trimming took off 5 bases at V and 6 bases at J, with 7 bases between the two ends. CDR3 length: 11 residues.

In its sample, this clonotype ranks as large. The CDR3, as DNA: TGTGCCAGCAGTTTAGCGCTAGCCTTCTATGGCTACACCTTC. It codes for CASSLALAFYGYTF. V and J are TRBV12-3 or TRBV12-4 and TRBJ1-2; D is uncertain. The CDR3 has 14 amino acids. The V end lost 0 bases, the J end lost 4 bases, and 9 bases lay between the germline ends.

This clonotype is large (0.1 to 1%) within its sample. The chain uses TRBV12-3 or TRBV12-4 and TRBJ1-2; tentative D call: TRBD1 (6 bases). V lost 1 base and J lost 5, with 11 bases in between. The CDR3 has 14 amino acids. CDR3 region: CASSLGRGGYGYTF. CDR3 in DNA: TGTGCCAGCAGTTTAGGCAGGGGAGGTTATGGCTACACCTTC.

In this sample, this clonotype is large (0.1 to 1%). The V call is TRBV12-3 or TRBV12-4, the J call TRBJ1-2; D is undetermined. The CDR3 extends over 15 amino acids. Trimming removed 1 base at V and 4 bases at J, with 13 bases between. CDR3 sequence reads: CASSLVGPSAYGYTF. Here the CDR3 DNA reads TGTGCCAGCAGTTTAGTCGGGCCCTCGGCCTATGGCTACACCTTC.

By its share, this clonotype is large. J is TRBJ1-2 and V is TRBV12-3 or TRBV12-4; TRBD1 might be the D (5 bases). V gave up 5 bases and J gave up 4 bases, with 17 bases separating them. CDR3 length: 15 amino acids. CDR3 in amino acids: CASSPESGRIYGYTF. The CDR3 region has the DNA TGTGCCAGCAGTCCCGAGTCGGGACGGATCTATGGCTACACCTTC.

By frequency in the sample, this clonotype is large. This sequence joins TRBV12-3 or TRBV12-4 and TRBJ1-2; no firm D call. V was shortened by 4 bases and J by 7 bases, with 13 bases between the two germline ends. The CDR3 has 13 amino acids. CDR3 sequence: CASSSTRSTGYTF. CDR3 bases: TGTGCCAGCAGTTCGACCCGGAGTACTGGCTACACCTTC.

This clonotype is termed medium-sized. The CDR3 sequence: CASSGPGQGNYGYTF. Written as DNA, the CDR3 is TGTGCCAGCAGTGGACCTGGACAGGGGAACTATGGCTACACCTTC. J is TRBJ1-2 and V is TRBV12-3 or TRBV12-4; 9 positions agree with TRBD1. Losses at the gene ends were 5 bases for V and 2 bases for J; bases not matched to a gene: 6. The CDR3 contains 15 residues.

Within the sample, this clonotype is medium-sized (0.01 to 0.1%). This chain uses TRBV12-3 or TRBV12-4 with TRBJ1-2, with 7 bases that match TRBD1. Germline trimming cut 3 bases from V and 0 bases from J; bases unmatched to any gene: 7. The CDR3 is 16 amino acids. CDR3 bases: TGTGCCAGCAGTTTTAGACAGGGCGCCGCTAACTATGGCTACACCTTC. It encodes CASSFRQGAANYGYTF.

This clonotype is medium-sized within its sample. The chain employs TRBV12-3 or TRBV12-4 and TRBJ1-2; D call uncertain. The CDR3 runs to 13 residues. V was shortened by 4 bases and J by 6 bases, with 12 bases between the two germline ends. The CDR3 DNA reads TGTGCCAGCAGTTCACAGAGGGCACATGGCTACACCTTC. As protein: CASSSQRAHGYTF.

In its sample, this clonotype was seen a few times. The chain couples TRBV12-3 or TRBV12-4 to TRBJ1-2; maybe TRBD1 (6 bases). Trimming took 4 bases from V and 1 from J, leaving 10 bases between them. The CDR3 covers 14 residues. The CDR3 sequence is CASSSGASNYGYTF. CDR3 DNA: TGTGCCAGCAGTTCAGGGGCAAGTAACTATGGCTACACCTTC.

In this sample, this clonotype is hyperexpanded (1% or more). J is TRBJ1-2 and V is TRBV12-3 or TRBV12-4; no reliable D call. Trimming removed 9 bases from V and 8 bases from J, with 16 bases in between. CDR3 length: 12 residues. CDR3 in DNA: TGTGCCAGTAGCAGACGGTCCTTAGGCTACACCTTC. Protein product: CASSRRSLGYTF.

This clonotype is categorized as hyperexpanded. V gene TRBV12-3 or TRBV12-4 combines with J gene TRBJ1-2; D not certain. This CDR3 has 13 residues. V lost 5 bases, J lost 4 bases, and 11 bases lay in between. The CDR3 spells CASSPSDSYGYTF. DNA for the CDR3: TGTGCCAGCAGTCCCTCAGATAGCTATGGCTACACCTTC.

This clonotype qualifies as large (0.1 to 1%). J is TRBJ1-2 and V is TRBV12-3 or TRBV12-4, with D uncertain. CDR3 length: 15 residues. The V and J ends lost 5 bases and 4 bases respectively, with 17 bases between them. DNA for the CDR3: TGTGCCAGCAGTCTAGGGCAGGTATCAAGCTATGGCTACACCTTC. Translated: CASSLGQVSSYGYTF.

This clonotype is large (0.1 to 1%). V gene TRBV12-3 or TRBV12-4 combines with J gene TRBJ1-2, with D unclear. The CDR3 loop spans 12 amino acids. Trimming removed 6 bases at V and 4 bases at J, with 9 bases between. CDR3 loop: CASSTDTYGYTF. In DNA, the CDR3 is TGTGCCAGCAGCACCGACACCTATGGCTACACCTTC.

In this sample, this clonotype is hyperexpanded. The CDR3 nucleotides read TGTGCCAGCAGTTTGGGTGACAGTTATGGCTACACCTTC. It encodes CASSLGDSYGYTF. The chain links TRBV12-3 or TRBV12-4 to TRBJ1-2, with D perhaps TRBD1 (5 bases). The CDR3 has 13 amino acids. With 3 bases removed from V and 5 bases from J, the gap between germline ends came to 10 bases.